Below are 12 T cell receptor beta chains sequenced from a single sample in a study of shared clonotypes between healthy human individuals. TCRdb's copy holds only in-frame clones and misses some; the assay was immunoSEQ multiplex PCR. The sample has about 1 million clones, 70% to 80% seen once; the top ten hold approximately 1.5%. The source material was memory CD4+ T cells sorted from blood. As to subset: CD45RA-negative fraction. These receptors were obtained from a man aged 18 to 29 in good health.

V is TRBV10-1 and J is TRBJ2-3; D may be TRBD1 or TRBD2 (6 bases each). The CDR3 totals 14 residues. V lost 6 bases and J lost 1, with 11 bases in between. Germline V CDR1 and CDR2: WNHNN, SYGVQD (reference sequence). Written as DNA, the CDR3 is TGCGCCAGCAGAGGGGGGATTGGCACAGATACGCAGTATTTT. Its translation: CASRGGIGTDTQYF.

The chain uses TRBV30 and TRBJ1-1; TRBD1 might be the D (5 bases). The CDR3 has 13 residues. From germline, CDR1 is GTSNPN and CDR2 SVGIG (reference sequence). V was trimmed by 2 bases and J by 4 bases, leaving 11 bases between them. CDR3 protein: CAWSSGTTTEAFF. The CDR3 nucleotides read TGTGCCTGGAGTTCCGGGACGACCACTGAAGCTTTCTTT.

A remark on this clone: The CDR3 ends on some other residue instead of the conserved phenylalanine or tryptophan, so this is likely a read error. The rearrangement uses TRBV5-5 and TRBJ1-6, with D possibly TRBD1 on 6 matching bases. Germline values: CDR1 SGHKS, CDR2 YYEKEE (reference sequence). The CDR3 totals 15 residues. V was pared by 0 bases and J by 10 bases, with 14 bases between. The CDR3 loop is CASSLEGQKGSPLHS. CDR3 nucleotides: TGTGCCAGCAGCTTGGAAGGACAGAAGGGATCACCCCTCCACTCT.

This clone was seen once. The chain joins TRBV6-5 to TRBJ1-2, with 7 bases aligning to TRBD1. The CDR3 is 14 residues long. J was trimmed by 6 bases and V by 4 bases; bases with no gene match: 8. Germline V gives CDR1 MNHEY, CDR2 SVGAGI. The CDR3 bases are TGTGCCAGCAGTTCACCGGGACAGTCGGATGGCTACACCTTC. Amino acids: CASSSPGQSDGYTF.

The V and J genes are TRBV27 and TRBJ2-4; TRBD1 agrees at 10 bases. This CDR3 region has 15 residues. Germline CDR1 reads MNHEY; CDR2 reads SMNVEV (reference sequence). Unmatched junction bases numbered 11, after V lost 6 bases and J lost 9 bases. CDR3 coding DNA: TGTGCCAGCAGACTGGGGGGACAGGGGCAGAGCATTCAGTACTTC. As protein: CASRLGGQGQSIQYF.

This chain links TRBV6-5 with TRBJ2-7; D possibly corresponds to TRBD2 (5 bases). The V gene lost 0 bases and the J gene lost 7 bases, with 19 bases spanning the gap. Germline V gene lookup returns CDR1 MNHEY and CDR2 SVGAGI. The CDR3 runs 16 residues. CDR3 coding DNA: TGTGCCAGCAGTTACTCGAGGTTCGCGACGGGGAGAGAGCAGTACTTC. Translation gives CASSYSRFATGREQYF.

V gene TRBV5-1 combines with J gene TRBJ2-1; D remains ambiguous. The V gene lost 6 bases and the J gene lost 6 bases, with 7 bases spanning the gap. The CDR3 extends over 11 amino acids. Germline loops: CDR1 SGHRS, CDR2 YFSETQ. The CDR3 bases are TGCGCCAGCACGCTATTCAATGAGCAGTTCTTC. This sequence encodes CASTLFNEQFF.

Points on this clone: A far larger clone lies a single base away; this is likely a read error. The same CDR3 arises from other DNA sequences in this sample as well. The CDR3 here is CASSPGETQYF. The DNA for the CDR3 is TGTGCCAGCAGCCCCGGGGAGACCCAGTACTTC. The chain recombines TRBV7-9 with TRBJ2-5; unclear D gene. V lost 5 bases and J lost 5, with 6 bases in between. Germline CDR1 reads SEHNR; CDR2 reads FQNEAQ (reference sequence). This CDR3 spans 11 amino acids.

This chain uses TRBV15 with TRBJ1-4; 10 positions agree with TRBD1. Germline CDR1 LNHNV, CDR2 YYDKDF (reference sequence). J was trimmed by 4 bases and V by 1 base; bases with no gene match: 6. The CDR3 extends over 17 amino acids. The chain's CDR3 is CATSRGDRGPGNEKLFF. CDR3 nucleotide sequence: TGTGCCACCAGCAGAGGGGACAGGGGCCCTGGTAATGAAAAACTGTTTTTT.

The J gene is TRBJ2-7, the V gene TRBV6-5, with TRBD1 as a possible D gene (6 bases). The CDR3 sequence is 13 residues long. Germline CDR1 MNHEY, CDR2 SVGAGI. The V gene lost 8 bases and the J gene lost 6 bases, with 17 bases spanning the gap. CDR3 nucleotides: TGTGCCAGCCGGCAGGGTATACAGGGCGAGCAGTACTTC. Protein sequence: CASRQGIQGEQYF.

The CDR3: CASTLGQGREAFF. The CDR3 DNA reads TGTGCCAGCACCTTGGGACAGGGACGTGAAGCTTTCTTT. The V and J genes are TRBV27 and TRBJ1-1, with 9 bases identical to TRBD1. The CDR3 totals 13 residues. Germline V gene lookup returns CDR1 MNHEY and CDR2 SMNVEV (reference sequence). J lost 7 bases, V lost 7 bases, and 7 bases had no gene match.

The CDR3 here is CASSLAGIGNQPQHF. The CDR3 DNA reads TGTGCCAGCAGCTTAGCCGGGATTGGCAATCAGCCCCAGCATTTT. The chain uses TRBV7-9 and TRBJ1-5; D is uncertain. The germline CDR1 and CDR2 sequences are SEHNR and FQNEAQ (reference sequence). This CDR3 is built from 15 residues. Trimming left V 0 bases short and J 2 bases short, with 8 bases between.